The table lists the clone carrying this T cell receptor beta chain with a count of one. The data originate from a study of blood T cell repertoires in COVID-19. This CDR3 has 13 amino acids. V lost 0 bases and J lost 9, with 6 bases in between. From germline, CDR1 is SEHNR and CDR2 FQNEAQ (reference sequence). Here immunoSEQ multiplex PCR was the method, and the copy in TCRdb shows in-frame clones only, minus some. This table has some 200,000 clones, approximately 83% appearing once. Sequencing was performed on peripheral blood. The clonotype comes from a woman aged 55-69 years with acute or convalescent COVID-19. This chain links TRBV7-9 with TRBJ1-6; D is uncertain. The CDR3 spells CASSLARGSPLHF. CDR3 bases: TGTGCCAGCAGCTTAGCCCGCGGTTCACCCCTCCACTTT.